The T cell receptor (beta chain) described here comes from a study of T cells after somatic rescue of genetic block. The protocol was immunoSEQ multiplex PCR, while the TCRdb copy is restricted to in-frame clones and leaves out a portion. The table records 110,000 or so clones, about 93% of them present only once. The source of this sequence is a woman aged 18 to 35. Material: peripheral blood mononuclear cells (PBMCs).

CDR3 coding DNA: TGTGCCAGCTCACCACCCTCCCCCCTAACAGATACGCAGTATTTT. It translates to CASSPPSPLTDTQYF. V gene TRBV18 combines with J gene TRBJ2-3; the D is unclear. The CDR3 loop spans 15 amino acids. CDR1 and CDR2 (germline): KGHSH, LQKENI. The V and J ends lost 0 bases and 3 bases respectively, with 10 bases between them.